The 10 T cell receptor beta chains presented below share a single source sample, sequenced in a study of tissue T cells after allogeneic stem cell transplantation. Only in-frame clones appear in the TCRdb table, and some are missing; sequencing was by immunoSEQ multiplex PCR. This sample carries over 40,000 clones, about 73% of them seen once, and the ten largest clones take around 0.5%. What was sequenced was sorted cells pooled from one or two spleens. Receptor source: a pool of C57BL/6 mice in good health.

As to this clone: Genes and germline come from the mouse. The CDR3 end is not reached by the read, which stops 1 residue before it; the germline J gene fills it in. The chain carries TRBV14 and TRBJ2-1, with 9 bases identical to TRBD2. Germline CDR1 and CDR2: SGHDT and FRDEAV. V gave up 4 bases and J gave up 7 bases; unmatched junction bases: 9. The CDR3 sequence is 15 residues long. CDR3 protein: CASSRLGGGEAEQFF. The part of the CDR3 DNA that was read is TGTGCCAGCAGTCGCCTGGGGGGGGGCGAAGCTGAGCAGTTC.

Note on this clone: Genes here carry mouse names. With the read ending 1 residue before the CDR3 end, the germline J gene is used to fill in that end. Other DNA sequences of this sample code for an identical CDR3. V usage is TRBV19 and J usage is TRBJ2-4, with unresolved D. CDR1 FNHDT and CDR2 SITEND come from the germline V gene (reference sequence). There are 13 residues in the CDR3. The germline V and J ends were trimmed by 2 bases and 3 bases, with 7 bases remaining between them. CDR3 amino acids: CASSIQSQNTLYF. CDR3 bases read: TGTGCCAGCAGTATCCAGAGCCAAAACACCTTGTAC.

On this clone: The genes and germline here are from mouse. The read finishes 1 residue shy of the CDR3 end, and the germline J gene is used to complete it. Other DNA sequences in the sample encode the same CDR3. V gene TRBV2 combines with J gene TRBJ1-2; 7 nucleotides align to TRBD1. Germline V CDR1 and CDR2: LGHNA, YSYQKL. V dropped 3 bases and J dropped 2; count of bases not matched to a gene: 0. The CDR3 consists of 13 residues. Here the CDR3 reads CASSQTGNSDYTF. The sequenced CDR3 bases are TGTGCCAGCAGCCAGACAGGGAACTCCGACTACACC.

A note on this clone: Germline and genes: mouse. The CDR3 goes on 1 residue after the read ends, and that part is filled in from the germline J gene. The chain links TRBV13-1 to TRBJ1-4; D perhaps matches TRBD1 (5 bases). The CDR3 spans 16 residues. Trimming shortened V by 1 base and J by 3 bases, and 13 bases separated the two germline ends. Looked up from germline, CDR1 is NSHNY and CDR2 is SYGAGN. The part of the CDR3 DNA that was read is TGTGCCAGCAGTGATCCCGGGACTGGACCCAACGAAAGATTATTT. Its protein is CASSDPGTGPNERLF. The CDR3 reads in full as CASSDPGTGPNERLFF.

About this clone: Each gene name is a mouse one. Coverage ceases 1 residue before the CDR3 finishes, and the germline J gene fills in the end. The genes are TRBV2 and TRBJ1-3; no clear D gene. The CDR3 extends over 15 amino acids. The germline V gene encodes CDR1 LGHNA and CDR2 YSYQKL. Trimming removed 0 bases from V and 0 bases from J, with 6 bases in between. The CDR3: CASSQDHNSGNTLYF. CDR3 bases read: TGTGCCAGCAGCCAAGATCACAATTCTGGAAATACGCTCTAT.

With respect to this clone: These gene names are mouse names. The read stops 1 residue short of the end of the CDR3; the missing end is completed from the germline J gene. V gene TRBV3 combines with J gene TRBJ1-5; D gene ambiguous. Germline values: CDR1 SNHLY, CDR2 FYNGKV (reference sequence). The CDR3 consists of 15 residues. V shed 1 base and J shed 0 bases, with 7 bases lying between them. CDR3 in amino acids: CASSLGGHNNQAPLF. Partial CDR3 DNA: TGTGCCAGCAGCTTAGGAGGTCATAACAACCAGGCTCCGCTT.

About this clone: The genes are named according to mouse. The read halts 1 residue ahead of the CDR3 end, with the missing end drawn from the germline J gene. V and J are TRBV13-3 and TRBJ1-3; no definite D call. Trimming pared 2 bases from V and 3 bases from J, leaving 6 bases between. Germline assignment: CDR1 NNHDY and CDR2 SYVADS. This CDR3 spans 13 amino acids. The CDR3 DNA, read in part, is TGTGCCAGCAGTGACGGGGTTGGAAATACGCTCTAT. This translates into CASSDGVGNTLY. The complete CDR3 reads CASSDGVGNTLYF.

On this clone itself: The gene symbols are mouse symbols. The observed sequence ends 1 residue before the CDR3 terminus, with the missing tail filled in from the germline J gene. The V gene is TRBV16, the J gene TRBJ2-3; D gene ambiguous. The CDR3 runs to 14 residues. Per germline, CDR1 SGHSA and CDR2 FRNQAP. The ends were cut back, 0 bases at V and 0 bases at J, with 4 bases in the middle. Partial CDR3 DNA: TGTGCAAGCAGCTTAGAGGGGAGTGCAGAAACGCTGTAT. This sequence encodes CASSLEGSAETLY. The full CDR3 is CASSLEGSAETLYF.

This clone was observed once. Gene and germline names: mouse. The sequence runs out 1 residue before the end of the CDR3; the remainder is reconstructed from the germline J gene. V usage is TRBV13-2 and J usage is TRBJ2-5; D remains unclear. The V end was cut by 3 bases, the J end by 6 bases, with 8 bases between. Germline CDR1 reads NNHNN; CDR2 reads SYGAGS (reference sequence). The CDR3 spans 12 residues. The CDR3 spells CASGVTVDTQYF. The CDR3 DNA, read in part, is TGTGCCAGCGGTGTCACTGTTGACACCCAGTAC.

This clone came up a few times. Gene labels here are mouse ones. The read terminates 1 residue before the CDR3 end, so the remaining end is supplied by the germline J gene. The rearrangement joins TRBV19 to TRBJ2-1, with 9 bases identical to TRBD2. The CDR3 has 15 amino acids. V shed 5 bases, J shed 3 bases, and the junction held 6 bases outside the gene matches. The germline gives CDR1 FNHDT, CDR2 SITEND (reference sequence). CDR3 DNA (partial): TGTGCCAGCAGCCCCTACTGGGGGGCCTATGCTGAGCAGTTC. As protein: CASSPYWGAYAEQF. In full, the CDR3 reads CASSPYWGAYAEQFF.